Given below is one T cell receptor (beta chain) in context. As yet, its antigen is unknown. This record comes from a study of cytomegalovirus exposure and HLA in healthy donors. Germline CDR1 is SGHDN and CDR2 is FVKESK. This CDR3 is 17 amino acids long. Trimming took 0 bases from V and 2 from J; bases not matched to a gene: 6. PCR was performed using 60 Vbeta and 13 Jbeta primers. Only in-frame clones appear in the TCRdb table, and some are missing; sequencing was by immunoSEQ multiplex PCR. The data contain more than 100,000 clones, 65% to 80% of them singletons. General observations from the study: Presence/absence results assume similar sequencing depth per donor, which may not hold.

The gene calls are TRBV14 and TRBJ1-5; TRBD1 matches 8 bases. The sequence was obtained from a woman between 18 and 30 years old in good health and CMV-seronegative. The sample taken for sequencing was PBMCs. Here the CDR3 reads CASSQEDRAFGNQPQHF. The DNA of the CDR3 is TGTGCCAGCAGCCAAGAGGACAGGGCGTTCGGCAATCAGCCCCAGCATTTT.